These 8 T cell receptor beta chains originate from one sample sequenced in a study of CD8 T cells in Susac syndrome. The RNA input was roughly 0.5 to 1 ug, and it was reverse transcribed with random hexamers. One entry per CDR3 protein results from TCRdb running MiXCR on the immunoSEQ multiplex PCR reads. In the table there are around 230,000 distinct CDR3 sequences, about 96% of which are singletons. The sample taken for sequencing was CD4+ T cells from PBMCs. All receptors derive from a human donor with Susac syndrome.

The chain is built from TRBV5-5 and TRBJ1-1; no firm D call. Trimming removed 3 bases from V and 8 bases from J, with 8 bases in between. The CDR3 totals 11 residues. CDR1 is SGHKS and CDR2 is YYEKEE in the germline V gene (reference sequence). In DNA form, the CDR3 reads TGTGCCAGCAGCTCCCCCGGGGAAGCTTTCTTT. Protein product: CASSSPGEAFF.

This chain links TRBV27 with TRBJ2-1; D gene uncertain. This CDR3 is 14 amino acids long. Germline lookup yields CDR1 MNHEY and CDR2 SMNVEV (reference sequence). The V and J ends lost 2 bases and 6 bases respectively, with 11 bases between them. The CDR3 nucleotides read TGTGCCAGCAGTTTACGGCAGCGTCCCAATGAGCAGTTCTTC. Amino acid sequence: CASSLRQRPNEQFF.

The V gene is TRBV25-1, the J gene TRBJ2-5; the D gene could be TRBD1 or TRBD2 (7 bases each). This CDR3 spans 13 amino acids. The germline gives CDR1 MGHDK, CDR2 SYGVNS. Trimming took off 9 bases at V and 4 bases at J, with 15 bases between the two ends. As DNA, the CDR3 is TGTGCCAGGGGGGGCAGGGGGGGAGAGACCCAGTACTTC. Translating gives CARGGRGGETQYF.

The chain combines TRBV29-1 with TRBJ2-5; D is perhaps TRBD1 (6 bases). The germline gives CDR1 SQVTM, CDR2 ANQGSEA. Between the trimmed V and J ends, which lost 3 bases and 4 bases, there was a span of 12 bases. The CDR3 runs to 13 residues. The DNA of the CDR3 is TGCAGCGTTGAGCAGGGGCCCCCAGAGACCCAGTACTTC. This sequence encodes CSVEQGPPETQYF.

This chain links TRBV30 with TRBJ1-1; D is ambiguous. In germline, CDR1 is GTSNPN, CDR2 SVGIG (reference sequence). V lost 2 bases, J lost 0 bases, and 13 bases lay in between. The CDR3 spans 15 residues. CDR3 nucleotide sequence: TGTGCCTGGAGTATACCCCAGTCGATGAACACTGAAGCTTTCTTT. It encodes CAWSIPQSMNTEAFF. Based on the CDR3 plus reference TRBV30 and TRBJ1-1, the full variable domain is SQTIHQWPATLVQPVGSPLSLECTVEGTSNPNLYWYRQAAGRGLQLLFYSVGIGQISSEVPQNLSASRPQDRQFILSSKKLLLSDSGFYLCAWSIPQSMNTEAFFGQGTRLTVV.

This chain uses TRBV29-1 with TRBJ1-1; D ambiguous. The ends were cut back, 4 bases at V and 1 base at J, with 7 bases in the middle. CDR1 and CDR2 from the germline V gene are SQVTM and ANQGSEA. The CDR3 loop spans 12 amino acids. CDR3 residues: CSVVRGNTEAFF. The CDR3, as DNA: TGCAGCGTTGTGCGGGGGAACACTGAAGCTTTCTTT.

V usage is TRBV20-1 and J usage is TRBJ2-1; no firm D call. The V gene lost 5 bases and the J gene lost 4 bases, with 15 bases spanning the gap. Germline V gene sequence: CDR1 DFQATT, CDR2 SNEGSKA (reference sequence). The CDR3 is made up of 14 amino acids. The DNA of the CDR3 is TGCAGTGCTTTAGTTATGGTGGGGTACAATGAGCAGTTCTTC. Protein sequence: CSALVMVGYNEQFF.

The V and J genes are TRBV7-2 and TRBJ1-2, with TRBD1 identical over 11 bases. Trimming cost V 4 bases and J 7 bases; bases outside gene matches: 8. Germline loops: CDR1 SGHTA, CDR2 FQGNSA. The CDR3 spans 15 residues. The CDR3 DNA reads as TGTGCCAGCAGCTCACGACCGGGACAGGGGGGTGGCTACACCTTC. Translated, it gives CASSSRPGQGGGYTF.